Below are 18 T cell receptor beta chains sequenced from a single sample in a study of spatial heterogeneity in lung cancer. The time point is: sample taken at primary tumor resection. One entry per CDR3 protein results from TCRdb running MiXCR on the 5' RACE reads. Of 39,000 or so distinct CDR3 sequences in the sample, approximately 3% were seen once. Sequencing used normal lung tissue next to the tumor, obtained at surgery. The receptors originated from a male donor with early-stage non-small cell lung cancer.

This clonotype was observed many times. The genes are TRBV6-5 and TRBJ1-6, with D tentatively TRBD1 (5 bases). This CDR3 spans 15 amino acids. The germline CDR1 and CDR2 sequences are MNHEY and SVGAGI. V dropped 6 bases and J dropped 9 bases, with 18 bases sitting between them. The CDR3 nucleotides read TGTGCCAGCAGGATATCCCGGGGCCCCGGTTCACCCCTCCACTTT. Translated, it gives CASRISRGPGSPLHF.

A note on this clonotype: Being one base from a much bigger clone, this may be a read error. The chain recombines TRBV7-9 with TRBJ2-5, with D unresolved. The CDR3 spans 11 residues. Germline CDR1 is SEHNR and CDR2 is FQNEAQ (reference sequence). CDR3 residues: CASSRLEIQYF. CDR3 in DNA: TGTGCCAGCAGTCGCCTTGAGATCCAGTACTTC.

This clonotype was observed at least ten times. The chain uses TRBV7-9 and TRBJ2-3; 10 bases map to TRBD2. From germline, CDR1 is SEHNR and CDR2 FQNEAQ (reference sequence). Trimming removed 3 bases from V and 1 base from J; junction bases left unmatched: 4. The CDR3 sequence is 16 residues long. The CDR3 coding sequence is TGTGCCAGCAGCTTTCCTAGCGGGGGAGGCACAGATACGCAGTATTTT. Translated: CASSFPSGGGTDTQYF.

This clonotype was seen many times. The chain links TRBV29-1 to TRBJ1-1; D gene unclear. The CDR3 totals 9 residues. The V gene's germline CDR1 is SQVTM and CDR2 ANQGSEA. The V end was cut by 5 bases, the J end by 14 bases, with 12 bases between. This chain's CDR3 is CSVPLKRFF. DNA of the CDR3: TGCAGCGTTCCACTTAAACGCTTCTTT.

This clonotype occurred many times. This sequence joins TRBV6-1 and TRBJ2-3; D is perhaps TRBD1 (6 bases). Germline V lookup: CDR1 MNHNS, CDR2 SASEGT. CDR3 length: 17 amino acids. Between the trimmed V and J ends, which lost 8 bases and 0 bases, there was a span of 21 bases. The DNA of the CDR3 is TGTGCCAGCGTCCCGGACAGCTTACCTACTAGCACAGATACGCAGTATTTT. This encodes CASVPDSLPTSTDTQYF.

This clonotype was detected many times. The chain employs TRBV20-1 and TRBJ2-1; maybe TRBD2 (6 bases). Germline V CDR1 and CDR2: DFQATT, SNEGSKA (reference sequence). The V and J ends lost 5 bases and 9 bases respectively, with 29 bases between them. This CDR3 contains 17 residues. CDR3 loop: CSALGLATKWGGGEQFF. In nucleotides, the CDR3 is TGCAGTGCTTTGGGACTCGCAACGAAATGGGGAGGAGGTGAGCAGTTCTTC.

This clonotype was counted only a few times. The V gene is TRBV27, the J gene TRBJ2-2; perhaps TRBD2 as D (5 bases). V lost 2 bases and J 1 base, leaving 8 bases between the germline ends. CDR1 and CDR2 (germline): MNHEY, SMNVEV (reference sequence). The CDR3 loop spans 15 amino acids. The CDR3, as DNA: TGTGCCAGCAGTTTAGCCGGGATGAACACCGGGGAGCTGTTTTTT. Residues: CASSLAGMNTGELFF.

V and J are TRBV4-1 and TRBJ2-5; D is possibly TRBD1 (6 bases). The CDR3 consists of 14 residues. Germline CDR1 is MGHRA and CDR2 is YSYEKL. Trimming took off 8 bases at V and 2 bases at J, with 15 bases between the two ends. CDR3 DNA sequence: TGCGCCAGCGGGCTTAGGACAGAACAAGAGACCCAGTACTTC. It encodes CASGLRTEQETQYF.

This clonotype has just a few counts. The chain employs TRBV20-1 and TRBJ1-6, with D maybe TRBD1 (5 bases). Germline loops: CDR1 DFQATT, CDR2 SNEGSKA (reference sequence). The CDR3 runs 13 residues. With 8 bases removed from V and 8 bases from J, the gap between germline ends came to 16 bases. This CDR3 is CSCATGSYSPLHF. The DNA for the CDR3 is TGCAGTTGTGCCACAGGAAGTTATTCACCCCTCCACTTT.

Many counts were recorded for this clonotype. This chain uses TRBV29-1 with TRBJ1-4; D perhaps matches TRBD1 (5 bases). This CDR3 is built from 14 residues. Trimming cost V 3 bases and J 7 bases, with 15 bases left between them. The germline V gene has CDR1 SQVTM and CDR2 ANQGSEA. The CDR3 coding sequence is TGCAGCGTTGAGGATGGTCAGGGAGGTGAAAAACTGTTTTTT. It yields the protein CSVEDGQGGEKLFF.

This clonotype was detected ten times or more. This chain connects TRBV30 to TRBJ1-1, with a tentative D call TRBD1 (5 bases). The CDR3 length is 11 residues. Trimming took off 2 bases at V and 6 bases at J, with 7 bases between the two ends. In germline, CDR1 is GTSNPN, CDR2 SVGIG (reference sequence). The CDR3 is CAWSRGAEAFF. In DNA form, the CDR3 reads TGTGCCTGGAGTCGAGGGGCTGAAGCTTTCTTT.

This clonotype was observed many times. The rearrangement uses TRBV7-9 and TRBJ2-3; a possible D gene is TRBD1 (6 bases). Germline V gives CDR1 SEHNR, CDR2 FQNEAQ (reference sequence). V was cut by 6 bases and J by 1 base, with 14 bases left in between. The CDR3 extends over 15 amino acids. The DNA for the CDR3 is TGTGCCAGCAGTTTAACAGGGCTGGGCACAGATACGCAGTATTTT. It translates to CASSLTGLGTDTQYF. The full variable domain, with the rest looked up from reference TRBV7-9 and TRBJ2-3, is DTGVSQNPRHKITKRGQNVTFRCDPISEHNRLYWYRQTLGQGPEFLTYFQNEAQLEKSRLLSDRFSAERPKGSFSTLEIQRTEQGDSAMYLCASSLTGLGTDTQYFGPGTRLTVL.

The table lists this clonotype with many counts. The chain joins TRBV6-5 to TRBJ1-1; D gene uncertain. This CDR3 comprises 14 residues. V gave up 0 bases and J gave up 2 bases, with 7 bases separating them. Germline V CDR1 and CDR2: MNHEY, SVGAGI. CDR3 in DNA: TGTGCCAGCAGTTACTCACGAGGTAACACTGAAGCTTTCTTT. Its protein product is CASSYSRGNTEAFF.

This clonotype was observed at least ten times. The V gene is TRBV28, the J gene TRBJ2-5, with D possibly called TRBD1 or TRBD2 (6 bases each). V was shortened by 7 bases and J by 7 bases, with 16 bases between the two germline ends. Germline-derived CDR1 and CDR2 are MDHEN and SYDVKM. CDR3 size: 13 residues. CDR3 loop: CASTLTKGGTQYF. The CDR3, as DNA: TGTGCCAGCACCTTAACAAAGGGGGGGACCCAGTACTTC.

In its sample, this clonotype was seen many times. The chain links TRBV12-3 or TRBV12-4 to TRBJ2-7; D is perhaps TRBD1 or TRBD2 (5 bases each). This CDR3 has 14 amino acids. Trimming stripped 2 bases from V and 4 bases from J, with 12 bases between. This CDR3 is CASSLYRSGYEQYF. The CDR3 DNA reads as TGTGCCAGCAGTTTATACAGGAGCGGATACGAGCAGTACTTC.

This clonotype was observed a few times. The chain uses TRBV13 and TRBJ2-6; D uncertain. Trimming removed 3 bases from V and 0 bases from J, with 15 bases in between. The germline V gene encodes CDR1 PRHDT and CDR2 FYEKMQ (reference sequence). The CDR3 has 18 residues. As DNA, the CDR3 is TGTGCCAGCAGCTTGGGCCGCAACAGCCCCTCTGGGGCCAACGTCCTGACTTTC. This translates into CASSLGRNSPSGANVLTF.

This clonotype was observed many times. The chain recombines TRBV11-2 with TRBJ1-6, with 7 nucleotides matching TRBD1. The CDR3 is made up of 16 amino acids. CDR1 and CDR2 (germline): SGHAT, FQNNGV. The V and J ends lost 5 bases and 6 bases, in that order; junction bases with no gene match: 10. This CDR3 is CASSKPRGLGNSPLHF. The DNA of the CDR3 is TGTGCCAGCAGCAAGCCAAGGGGGCTGGGTAATTCACCCCTCCACTTT.

This clonotype showed up many times. V usage is TRBV9 and J usage is TRBJ1-2; D call uncertain. This CDR3 region has 14 residues. V was trimmed by 2 bases and J by 8 bases, leaving 16 bases between them. CDR1 and CDR2 from the germline V gene are SGDLS and YYNGEE. The CDR3, as DNA: TGTGCCAGCAGCGTCACCACAGCGAGGTACGGCTACACCTTC. Amino acid sequence: CASSVTTARYGYTF.